Below, 10 T cell receptor beta chains from the same sample are listed, as sequenced in a study of ipilimumab plus nivolumab after autologous stem cell transplantation. The method was immunoSEQ multiplex PCR; TCRdb's version includes in-frame clones alone and lacks a portion of them. The table lists 15,000 to 20,000 clones, 65% to 85% of them singletons. The sample here was PBMCs, taken in a trial of ipilimumab plus nivolumab as post-transplant consolidation. The receptors derive from a male donor with diffuse large B-cell lymphoma.

This chain's CDR3 is CASSDPAALGEQFF. CDR3 nucleotide sequence: TGCGCCAGCAGTGATCCGGCGGCCCTCGGGGAGCAGTTCTTC. The chain is built from TRBV5-1 and TRBJ2-1; no clear D. The CDR3 runs to 14 residues. V lost 5 bases and J lost 10, with 19 bases in between. The germline V gene has CDR1 SGHRS and CDR2 YFSETQ.

The chain recombines TRBV4-1 with TRBJ1-2; the D gene is possibly TRBD1 (5 bases). Germline-derived CDR1 and CDR2 are MGHRA and YSYEKL. Trimming took 0 bases from V and 7 from J, leaving 21 bases between them. CDR3 length: 17 residues. The CDR3: CASSQDAVTGQAGGYTF. In nucleotides, the CDR3 is TGCGCCAGCAGCCAAGACGCGGTGACCGGACAAGCGGGTGGCTACACCTTC.

V and J are TRBV6-1 and TRBJ1-1; D gene unclear. Trimming took 7 bases from V and 3 from J, leaving 9 bases between them. Germline CDR1 reads MNHNS; CDR2 reads SASEGT. This CDR3 region has 12 residues. The CDR3 bases are TGTGCCAGCACCCTCGAGGACACTGAAGCTTTCTTT. Translated: CASTLEDTEAFF.

This chain connects TRBV7-8 to TRBJ1-5, with 11 bases identical to TRBD1. From germline, CDR1 is SGHVS and CDR2 FQNEAQ. The CDR3 covers 14 residues. Losses at the gene ends were 6 bases for V and 7 bases for J; bases not matched to a gene: 5. CDR3 sequence reads: CASRSGTGGQPQHF. DNA for the CDR3: TGTGCCAGCAGGTCCGGGACAGGGGGACAGCCCCAGCATTTT.

V is TRBV10-3 and J is TRBJ2-3; 10 bases are a match to TRBD2. The trim removed 4 bases at V and 0 bases at J, leaving 4 bases unmatched. The CDR3 runs 16 residues. Per the germline V gene, CDR1 is ENHRY and CDR2 is SYGVKD. CDR3 sequence: CAISGQRGGSTDTQYF. CDR3 bases: TGTGCCATCAGTGGACAGCGGGGGGGAAGCACAGATACGCAGTATTTT.

This clone was counted a single time. V is TRBV5-4 and J is TRBJ2-3; TRBD2 is a possible D gene (7 bases). Trimming shortened V by 7 bases and J by 0 bases, and 18 bases separated the two germline ends. Germline loops: CDR1 SGHNT, CDR2 YYREEE (reference sequence). The CDR3 is 16 residues long. CDR3 amino acids: CASRRGGGASTDTQYF. CDR3 nucleotide sequence: TGTGCCAGCCGCCGAGGGGGGGGTGCTAGCACAGATACGCAGTATTTT. The complete variable domain, with remaining parts taken from reference TRBV5-4 and TRBJ2-3, reads ETGVTQSPTHLIKTRGQQVTLRCSSQSGHNTVSWYQQALGQGPQFIFQYYREEENGRGNFPPRFSGLQFPNYSSELNVNALELDDSALYLCASRRGGGASTDTQYFGPGTRLTVL.

The rearrangement joins TRBV19 to TRBJ1-6, with 7 bases that match TRBD1. Trimming cost V 4 bases and J 8 bases; bases outside gene matches: 11. This CDR3 has 16 residues. The germline V gene has CDR1 LNHDA and CDR2 SQIVND (reference sequence). The CDR3 reads CASSKGRGQTDSPLHF. The DNA for the CDR3 is TGTGCCAGTAGTAAGGGGAGGGGACAGACCGATTCACCCCTCCACTTT.

This chain connects TRBV2 to TRBJ2-7, with D unresolved. V shed 3 bases and J shed 0 bases, with 12 bases lying between them. The CDR3 has 15 amino acids. The germline V gene has CDR1 SNHLY and CDR2 FYNNEI. The CDR3 nucleotides read TGTGCCAGCAGTGAGGGCGGTTACAGCTCCTACGAGCAGTACTTC. Protein: CASSEGGYSSYEQYF.

The rearrangement links TRBV6-6 to TRBJ1-1; D gene ambiguous. There are 12 residues in the CDR3. Germline values: CDR1 MNHNY, CDR2 SVGAGI (reference sequence). The V and J ends lost 6 bases and 1 base respectively, with 6 bases between them. This CDR3 reads CASRPGNTEAFF. The CDR3 nucleotides are TGTGCCAGCAGGCCGGGGAACACTGAAGCTTTCTTT.

The CDR3, as DNA: TGTGCCAGCAGCCAAGGGGTAGCAAGGAGGGGCACTGAAGCTTTCTTT. It yields the protein CASSQGVARRGTEAFF. The rearrangement joins TRBV7-6 to TRBJ1-1, with D maybe TRBD1 (5 bases). The germline CDR1 and CDR2 sequences are SGHVS and FNYEAQ. The CDR3 contains 16 residues. V lost 5 bases, J lost 4 bases, and 20 bases lay in between.